This T cell receptor (beta chain) derives from a study of CD8+ T cells in alopecia areata. RNA was extracted and reverse transcribed into cDNA as the sequencing template. Libraries were prepared by immunoSEQ multiplex PCR; TCRdb keeps only in-frame clonotypes and omits some of them. The data contain around 4,300 clones, roughly 60% of them singletons. The germline V and J ends were trimmed by 3 bases and 2 bases, with 10 bases remaining between them. The CDR3 has 14 amino acids. Germline loops: CDR1 SEHNR, CDR2 FQNEAQ (reference sequence). Treatment described: oral pan-JAK inhibitor, 5-10 mg twice daily. Specimens obtained from alopecia areata patients comprised lesional scalp punch biopsies and peripheral blood.

The sequences come from skin, collected around week 36, from a patient treated with tofacitinib. The rearrangement joins TRBV7-9 to TRBJ1-2; D unclear. This receptor was identified in a human donor with alopecia areata. The CDR3 nucleotides are TGTGCCAGCAGCTTTCCTACAGACAACTATGGCTACACCTTC. Protein sequence: CASSFPTDNYGYTF.